Here is one T cell receptor beta chain with its context. Its antigen is still unknown. This record comes from a study of cytomegalovirus exposure and HLA in healthy donors. PCR amplification relied on 60 Vbeta primers (plus 13 Jbeta primers). Here immunoSEQ multiplex PCR was the method, and the copy in TCRdb shows in-frame clones only, minus some. The sample lists about 65,000 clones, approximately 60% seen once, with around 2.7% in the top ten. Findings of the study overall: A few chains tied to CMV proved CMV antigen-specific in vitro.

V was shortened by 0 bases and J by 3 bases, with 3 bases between the two germline ends. From germline, CDR1 is PRHDT and CDR2 FYEKMQ (reference sequence). CDR3 length: 12 residues. Sequencing used PBMCs. The source is a man aged 25-45 years in good health and CMV-seronegative. The chain links TRBV13 to TRBJ2-7, with no clear D. The CDR3: CASSLGGYEQYF. Here the CDR3 DNA reads TGTGCCAGCAGCTTAGGCGGCTACGAGCAGTACTTC.